Listed below are T cell receptor beta chains from one sample, sequenced in a study of low-dose radiotherapy and immunotherapy resistance in tumors. Via MiXCR, TCRdb re-called the reads, giving one row per CDR3 protein. In the table there are about 39,000 distinct CDR3 sequences, 25% to 40% of which are singletons. Source: PBMCs, taken before treatment. Every receptor here comes from a male donor with gallbladder cancer. Each CDR3 is given with its conserved first and last residue. D genes are given only for firm matches. Size tells how often a clone was seen (once, few, many) or the class of an expanded clone, and some rows leave it out.

V gene	J gene	D gene	clone size	CDR3 DNA	CDR3 protein
TRBV19	TRBJ2-5	-	many	TGTGCCAGCAGGTTGGGGGCCAAACTGGACCAAGAGACCCAGTACTTC	CASRLGAKLDQETQYF
TRBV18	TRBJ2-1	TRBD2	few	TGTGCCAGCTCCCCGCTCCTAGCGGGAGCTATCAATGAGCAGTTCTTC	CASSPLLAGAINEQFF
TRBV19	TRBJ2-4	TRBD2	-	TGTGCCAGCAAAGCGGGAGCGGGAGAGCGGAACATTCAGTACTTC	CASKAGAGERNIQYF
TRBV6-2/TRBV6-3	TRBJ1-3	TRBD1	-	TGTGCCAGCACAAGAACCGACAGGGCTGGAAACACCATATATTTT	CASTRTDRAGNTIYF
TRBV7-8	TRBJ2-1	-	many	TGTGCCAGCAGCTTAGGGGCTAGCGTAGTACCCAGTGAGCAGTTCTTC	CASSLGASVVPSEQFF
TRBV13	TRBJ2-7	-	-	TGTGCCAGCAGCCCACAGCGGCAGGGCGTGTTTCCCCCTCTCGAGCAGTACTTC	CASSPQRQGVFPPLEQYF
TRBV30	TRBJ2-7	-	many	TGTGCCTGGAGTGTTGGGGGATACCCTGGCGAGCAGTACTTC	CAWSVGGYPGEQYF
TRBV12-3/TRBV12-4	TRBJ1-5	-	-	TGTGCCAGCAGTTTAGCGTGGGTAGATAGCAATCAGCCCCAGCATTTT	CASSLAWVDSNQPQHF
TRBV3-1	TRBJ2-1	TRBD2	many	TGTGCCAGCAGCCAATTAGGAGGCGGGGGGGGCCATGAGCAGTTCTTC	CASSQLGGGGGHEQFF
TRBV5-1	TRBJ2-1	TRBD2	many	TGCGCCAGCAGCTACCTAGCGGGGGAGACCTACAATGAGCAGTTCTTC	CASSYLAGETYNEQFF
TRBV25-1	TRBJ1-4	TRBD1	-	TGTGCCAGCGCCACAGGGGGCTCGGGTGAAAAACTGTTTTTT	CASATGGSGEKLFF
TRBV20-1	TRBJ2-7	TRBD1	-	TGCAGTGCTAGAGAAACGGAAAACAGGGGAGAGCAGTACTTC	CSARETENRGEQYF
TRBV27	TRBJ2-3	-	few	TGTGCCAGCAGTTTATCTCGCAGGAACACAGATACGCAGTATTTT	CASSLSRRNTDTQYF
TRBV24-1	TRBJ2-1	TRBD2	medium-sized	TGTGCCACCAGTGATTTGAGTCCGGGACTAGACCACAATGAGCAGTTCTTC	CATSDLSPGLDHNEQFF
TRBV5-1	TRBJ2-1	TRBD2	few	TGCGCCAGCAGCTTGGTTGGGCTAGCGGCCAATGAGCAGTTCTTC	CASSLVGLAANEQFF
TRBV30	TRBJ1-1	-	many	TGTGCCTGGAGTGCTATGACTGAAGCTTTCTTT	CAWSAMTEAFF
TRBV5-1	TRBJ2-7	-	-	TGCGCCAGCAAAAAGCTGGTCTCCTACAATGAGCAGTACTTC	CASKKLVSYNEQYF
TRBV5-4	TRBJ2-1	-	-	TGTGCCAGCTCAAGGGGGGGCCAGGTCGGTGAGCAGTTCTTC	CASSRGGQVGEQFF
TRBV27	TRBJ2-3	-	many	TGTGCCAGCAGTTCGCAGGGGGGCATAGTAACAGATACGCAGTATTTT	CASSSQGGIVTDTQYF
TRBV27	TRBJ2-2	-	-	-	CARKTAYTGELFFF
TRBV12-3/TRBV12-4	TRBJ2-5	TRBD2	-	TGTGCCAGCAGGGCCGGGACTAGCGGGCAAGAGACCCAGTACTTC	CASRAGTSGQETQYF
TRBV11-2	TRBJ2-3	TRBD2	many	TGTGCCAGCAGCTTGGATACTAGCGGGCGACTCACAGATACGCAGTATTTT	CASSLDTSGRLTDTQYF
TRBV29-1	TRBJ1-1	-	-	TGCAGCGCCCTTCGGGCCACGAACACTGAAGCTTTCTTT	CSALRATNTEAFF
TRBV28	TRBJ2-7	-	few	TGTGCCAGCAGTTTTGAGAGGGGAGGCTACGAGCAGTACTTC	CASSFERGGYEQYF
TRBV5-1	TRBJ2-2	-	many	TGCGCCAGCAGCTTTAGAGTGAACACCGGGGAGCTGTTTTTT	CASSFRVNTGELFF
TRBV28	TRBJ2-7	TRBD1	medium-sized	TGTGCCAGCAGTAAGGACAGGGTAGTCTACGAGCAGTACTTC	CASSKDRVVYEQYF
TRBV6-2/TRBV6-3	TRBJ2-2	-	many	TGTGCCAGCAATTCCGGGGGCGGTGGCACCGGGGAGCTGTTTTTT	CASNSGGGGTGELFF
TRBV29-1	TRBJ2-5	TRBD2	-	TGCAGCGTTGTAAGGACTAGCGGGAGGGCCGGCGGGACCCAGTACTTC	CSVVRTSGRAGGTQYF
TRBV12-3/TRBV12-4	TRBJ2-1	TRBD1	medium-sized	TGTGCCAGCAGTCCACACAGGGGAGTTCTCGACAATGAGCAGTTCTTC	CASSPHRGVLDNEQFF
TRBV7-2	TRBJ1-4	-	-	TGTGCCAGCAGCTTACGGGAGGGAATCTCGCTGTTTTTTTTT	CASSLREGISLFFF
TRBV19	TRBJ2-2	-	many	TGTGCCACCCACCCCGGTGGAGGGATCTTTGTCGGGGAGCTGTTTTTT	CATHPGGGIFVGELFF
TRBV30	TRBJ1-5	-	-	TGTGCCTGGAGTGCTCATGTGAATCAGCCCCAGCATTTT	CAWSAHVNQPQHF
TRBV7-3	TRBJ1-1	-	many	TGTGCCAGCAGCCCCGACCAAAACACTGAAGCTTTCTTT	CASSPDQNTEAFF
TRBV27	TRBJ2-3	-	many	TGTGCCAGCAGTTCCCCCGGACTCACAGATACGCAGTATTTT	CASSSPGLTDTQYF
TRBV29-1	TRBJ2-5	-	medium-sized	TGCAGCGTTGAGGAGACTCAAGAGACCCAGTACTTC	CSVEETQETQYF
TRBV5-1	TRBJ2-3	TRBD1	-	TGCGCCAGCAGCTTGGAAGGGGGCACTAGCACAGATACGCAGTATTTT	CASSLEGGTSTDTQYF
TRBV2	TRBJ2-2	TRBD2	-	TGTGCCAGCAGGGCACTAGCGGGAGCAGTCACCGGGGAGCTGTTTTTT	CASRALAGAVTGELFF
TRBV9	TRBJ2-2	-	many	TGTGCCAGCAGCGTCGGCATCCCTAGGACTGCCGGGGAGCTGTTTTTT	CASSVGIPRTAGELFF
TRBV3-1	TRBJ2-1	-	-	TGTGCCAGCAGCCTTAAGAGATACAATGAGCAGTTCTTC	CASSLKRYNEQFF
TRBV11-2	TRBJ2-3	-	-	TGTGCCAGCAGCTTAGGCCCGGCAGGTCCTTCGGGGTGGGATACGCAGTATTTT	CASSLGPAGPSGWDTQYF
TRBV19	TRBJ2-3	-	many	TGTGCCTCCGAAATTGACGGGAGCACAGATACGCAGTATTTT	CASEIDGSTDTQYF
TRBV5-1	TRBJ2-3	-	many	TGCGCCAGCAGCCAACCTAACATACGGGGCAAAGGCCTAGCAGATACGCAGTATTTT	CASSQPNIRGKGLADTQYF
TRBV6-6	TRBJ2-7	TRBD1	few	TGTGCCAGCAGCCAACAGGGGTACGAGCATTACTTC	CASSQQGYEHYF
TRBV20-1	TRBJ2-1	TRBD2	-	TGCAGTGCTCTACTAGCGGGAGGGTACTCCTACAATGAGCAGTTCTTC	CSALLAGGYSYNEQFF
TRBV6-2/TRBV6-3	TRBJ2-7	TRBD1	-	TGTGCCAGCAGTGGAGACAGGGTCCTACTAGACGAGCAGTACTTC	CASSGDRVLLDEQYF
TRBV20-1	TRBJ2-1	-	-	TGCAGTGCTAGAGATCCGGGACCCCCAGGGTGGAATGAGCAGTTCTTC	CSARDPGPPGWNEQFF
TRBV5-1	TRBJ1-1	-	many	TGCGCCAGCAGCTTGAGGGGACAGAACACTGAAGCTTTCTTT	CASSLRGQNTEAFF
TRBV4-1	TRBJ2-7	-	many	TGCGCCAGCAGCCAAGATGCATGGGGAGGACCCCAGGACGAGCAGTACTTC	CASSQDAWGGPQDEQYF
TRBV28	TRBJ2-2	-	-	-	CASSRGALGIGELFFFFFF
TRBV19	TRBJ2-7	-	many	TGTGCCAGTAGTAACCACTACGAGCAGTACTTC	CASSNHYEQYF